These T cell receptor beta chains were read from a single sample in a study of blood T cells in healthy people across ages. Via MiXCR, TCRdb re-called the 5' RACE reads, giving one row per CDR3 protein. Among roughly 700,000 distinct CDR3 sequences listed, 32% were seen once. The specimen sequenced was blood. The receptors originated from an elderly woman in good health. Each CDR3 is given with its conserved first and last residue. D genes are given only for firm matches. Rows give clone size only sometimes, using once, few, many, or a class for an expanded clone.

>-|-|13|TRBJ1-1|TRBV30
TGTGCCTGGACGGGACAAGCACACACTGAAGCTTTCTTT
CAWTGQAHTEAFF
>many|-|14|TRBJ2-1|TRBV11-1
TGTGCCAGCAGGCGGGCGGTAACCTACAATGAGCAGTTCTTC
CASRRAVTYNEQFF
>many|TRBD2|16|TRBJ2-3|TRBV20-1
TGCAGTGCTAGGAAGCCTAGCGGGGGGGATAAAGATACGCAGTATTTT
CSARKPSGGDKDTQYF
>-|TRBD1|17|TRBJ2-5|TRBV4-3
TGCGCCAGCAGCCAAGGACCCGGGACAGGGAGGAAGAGTGGGCAGTACTTC
CASSQGPGTGRKSGQYF
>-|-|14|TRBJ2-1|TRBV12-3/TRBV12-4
TGTGCCAGCAGGGGCCCGGACTCAAACAATGAGCAGTTCTTC
CASRGPDSNNEQFF
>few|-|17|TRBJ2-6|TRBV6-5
TGTGCCAGCAGTTACTTGAGAGGGAACACTGGGGCCAACGTCCGGACTTTC
CASSYLRGNTGANVRTF
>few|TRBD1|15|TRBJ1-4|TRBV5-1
TGCGCCAGCAGCTTGGAGGCGACAGGGCGTGAAAAACTGTTTTTT
CASSLEATGREKLFF
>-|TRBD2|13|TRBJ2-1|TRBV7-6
TGTGCCAGCAGCATAGGACTAGGGGATGAGCAGTTCTTC
CASSIGLGDEQFF
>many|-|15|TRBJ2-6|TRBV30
TGTGCCTGGAGTGTGGTGAGGGCTGGGGCCAACGTCCTGACTTTC
CAWSVVRAGANVLTF
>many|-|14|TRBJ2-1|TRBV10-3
TGTGCCATCAGTGAGACAGCTACCTTCGTGGAGCAGTTCTTC
CAISETATFVEQFF
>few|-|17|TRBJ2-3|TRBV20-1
TGCAGTGCTAGACCAACTGCACCGCGAGTCGCCACAGATACGCAGTATTTT
CSARPTAPRVATDTQYF
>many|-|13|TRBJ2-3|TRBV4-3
TGCGCCAGCAGCCAAGAAATGCCGGATACGCAGTATTTT
CASSQEMPDTQYF
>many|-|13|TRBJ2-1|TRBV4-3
TGCGCCAGCAGCCAAGATTTGGGGGAGCGGGAGTTCTTC
CASSQDLGEREFF
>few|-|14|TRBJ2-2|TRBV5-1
TGCGCCAGCAGCTTGGAAACAGGGACCGGGGAGCGGTTTTTT
CASSLETGTGERFF
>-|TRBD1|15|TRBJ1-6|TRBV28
TGTGCCAGCAGGCCCGGGGGGACAGGGGATTCACCCCTCCACTTT
CASRPGGTGDSPLHF
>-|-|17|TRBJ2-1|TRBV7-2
TGTGCCAGCAGCGCATCCCGTACCGGGAGTTCCTACAATGAGCAGTTCTTC
CASSASRTGSSYNEQFF
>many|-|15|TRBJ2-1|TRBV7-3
TGTGCCAGCAGCTTGACTGGCCTATCCTACAATGAGCAGTTCTTC
CASSLTGLSYNEQFF
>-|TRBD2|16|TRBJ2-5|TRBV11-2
TGTGCCAGCAGCTTGGGTCTAGCGGGGCTCTGGGAGACCCAGTACTTC
CASSLGLAGLWETQYF
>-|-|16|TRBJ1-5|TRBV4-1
TGCGCCAGCAGCCAAGAATCAGGATTCGGCAATCGGCCCCAGCATTTT
CASSQESGFGNRPQHF
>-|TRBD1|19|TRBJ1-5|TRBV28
TGTGCCAGCAGATCACCGGACTATGGGGACAGTTATAGCAATCAGCCCCAGCATTTT
CASRSPDYGDSYSNQPQHF
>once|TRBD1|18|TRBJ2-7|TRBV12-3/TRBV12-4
TGTGCCAGCAGTTTATCAAACAGGGGGCTGATCTTCGTCAATGAGCAGTACTTC
CASSLSNRGLIFVNEQYF
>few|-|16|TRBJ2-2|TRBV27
TGTGCCAGCAGTTTTACGTGGGACATAGACACCGGGGAGCTGTTTTTT
CASSFTWDIDTGELFF
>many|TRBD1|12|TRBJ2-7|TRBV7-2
TGTGCCAGCAGCCTACGACAGGGGGCAAAGTACTTC
CASSLRQGAKYF
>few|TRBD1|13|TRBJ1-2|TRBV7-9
TGTGCCAGCAGCTCAGGGGGCTTATTGAGCTACACCTTC
CASSSGGLLSYTF
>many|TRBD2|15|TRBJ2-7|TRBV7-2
TGTGCCAGCAGCTACGGGACTAGCGGTTACTACGAGCAGTACTTC
CASSYGTSGYYEQYF
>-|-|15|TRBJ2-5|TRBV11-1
TGTGCCAGCAGCCCTGGAGGAAAAATGGACAATGAGCAGTACTTC
CASSPGGKMDNEQYF
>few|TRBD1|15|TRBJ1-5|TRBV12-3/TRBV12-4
TGTGCCAGCAGTTCCCCTGACAGGGTCAACCAGCCCCAGCATTTT
CASSSPDRVNQPQHF
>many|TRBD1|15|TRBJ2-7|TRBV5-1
TGCGCCAGCAGCTCGACAGGGGGCTCCCCCTACGAGCAGTACTTC
CASSSTGGSPYEQYF
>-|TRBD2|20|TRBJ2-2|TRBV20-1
TGCAGTGCTAGAGATCCCGAGACTAGCGGGGGGATATCGAACACCGGGGAGCTGTTTTTT
CSARDPETSGGISNTGELFF
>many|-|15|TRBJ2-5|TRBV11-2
TGTGCCAGCAGTCGTCGGGTAGGGGGGCTGGAGACCCAGTACTTC
CASSRRVGGLETQYF
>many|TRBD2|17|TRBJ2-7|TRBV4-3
TGCGCCAGCAGCCAAGATCTGGCTAGCGGGGTCCCATACGAGCAGTACTTC
CASSQDLASGVPYEQYF
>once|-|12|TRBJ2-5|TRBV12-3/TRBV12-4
TGTGCCAGCAGTAACTTAAAAGAGACCCAGTACTTC
CASSNLKETQYF
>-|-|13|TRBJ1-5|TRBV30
TGTGCCTGGAATCTAAAGGGGGATCAGCCCCAGCATTTT
CAWNLKGDQPQHF
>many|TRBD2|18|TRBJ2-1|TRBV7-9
TGTGCCAGCAGCTTAGGCTCTAGCGGGGGGGCCTTAGTAAATGAGCAGTTCTTC
CASSLGSSGGALVNEQFF
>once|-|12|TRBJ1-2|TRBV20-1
TGCAGTGCTAGGCGGGCCTCATATGGCTACACCTTC
CSARRASYGYTF
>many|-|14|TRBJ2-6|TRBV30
TGTGCCTGGGGGGGCGGCTCTGGGGCCAACGTCCTGACTTTC
CAWGGGSGANVLTF
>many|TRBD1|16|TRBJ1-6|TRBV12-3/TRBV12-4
TGTGCCAGCAGTTTAGCAACGACAGGGGGCTATTCACCCCTCCACTTT
CASSLATTGGYSPLHF
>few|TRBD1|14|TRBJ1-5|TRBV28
TGTGCCAGCACCGTGACAGGGGGCTATCAGCCCCAGCATTTT
CASTVTGGYQPQHF
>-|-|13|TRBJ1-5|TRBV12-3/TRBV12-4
TGTGCCAGCAAGCTTGGGGCCCAAGCGCCCCAGCATTTT
CASKLGAQAPQHF
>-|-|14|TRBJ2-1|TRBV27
TGTGCCAGCAGGCCGGCGCCATACCAAGAGACCCAGTTCTTC
CASRPAPYQETQFF
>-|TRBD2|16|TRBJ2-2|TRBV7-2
TGTGCCAGCACCACACGGGGGGGGGCCATCACCGGGGAGCTGTTTTTT
CASTTRGGAITGELFF
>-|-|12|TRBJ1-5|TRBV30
TGTGCCTGGAGTGTACAGGGAGGGCCCCAGCATTTT
CAWSVQGGPQHF
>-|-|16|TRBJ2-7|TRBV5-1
TGCGCCAGCAGCCGAGCGACCGGGAACTCCTACAATGAGCAGTACTTC
CASSRATGNSYNEQYF
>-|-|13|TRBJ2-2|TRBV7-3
TGTGCCAGCAGCTTAAACTCAGCCGGGGAGCTGTTTTTT
CASSLNSAGELFF
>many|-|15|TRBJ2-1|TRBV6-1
TGTGCCAGCACTTCACAGGGGAGGTCCTACAATGAGCAGTTCTTC
CASTSQGRSYNEQFF
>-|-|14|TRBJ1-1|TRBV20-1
TGCAGTGCCCCCGGGGACCGGGGGGGCACTGAAGCTTTCTTT
CSAPGDRGGTEAFF
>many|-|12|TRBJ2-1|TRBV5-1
TGTGCCAGCAGTTTAGGGGGTAATGAGCAGTTCTTC
CASSLGGNEQFF
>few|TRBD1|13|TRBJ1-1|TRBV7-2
TGTGCCAGCAGCATGACAGGGTATACTGAAGCTTTCTTT
CASSMTGYTEAFF